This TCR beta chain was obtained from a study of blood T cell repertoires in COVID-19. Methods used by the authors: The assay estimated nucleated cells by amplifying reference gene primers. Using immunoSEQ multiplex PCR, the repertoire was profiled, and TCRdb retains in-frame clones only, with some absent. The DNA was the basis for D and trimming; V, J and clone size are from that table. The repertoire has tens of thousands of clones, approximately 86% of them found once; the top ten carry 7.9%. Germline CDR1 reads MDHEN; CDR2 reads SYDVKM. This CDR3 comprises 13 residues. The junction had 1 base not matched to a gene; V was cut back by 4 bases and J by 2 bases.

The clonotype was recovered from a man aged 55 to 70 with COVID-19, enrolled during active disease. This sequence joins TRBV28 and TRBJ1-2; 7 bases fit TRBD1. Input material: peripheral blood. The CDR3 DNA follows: TGTGCCAGCAGTTCGGGACAGAACTATGGCTACACCTTC. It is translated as CASSSGQNYGYTF.